The 27 T cell receptor beta chains below were found in one sample sequenced in a study of brain metastases from non-small cell lung cancer. The method was immunoSEQ multiplex PCR; TCRdb's version includes in-frame clones alone and lacks a portion of them. The data hold around 4,800 clones, with about 88% observed a single time. The sample taken for sequencing was tissue from a brain metastasis. These receptors were taken from a donor aged 40 or over with non-small cell lung cancer.

The CDR3 loop is CASSAPGRGSNVLTF. For the CDR3, the DNA is TGTGCCAGTAGTGCACCCGGACGAGGTAGCAACGTCCTGACTTTC. The chain uses TRBV19 and TRBJ2-6; D is undetermined. Per the germline V gene, CDR1 is LNHDA and CDR2 is SQIVND (reference sequence). This CDR3 is 15 amino acids long. The V and J ends lost 5 bases and 9 bases respectively, with 17 bases between them.

V and J are TRBV7-9 and TRBJ1-2, with 10 bases that match TRBD1. V dropped 5 bases and J dropped 7; count of bases not matched to a gene: 7. CDR3 size: 14 residues. CDR1 and CDR2 (germline): SEHNR, FQNEAQ (reference sequence). Written as DNA, the CDR3 is TGTGCCAGCAGCCTAGACAGGGGGCTGGGTGGCTACACCTTC. It encodes CASSLDRGLGGYTF.

The chain has TRBV19 and TRBJ1-4, with 11 bases fitting TRBD1. The germline gives CDR1 LNHDA, CDR2 SQIVND (reference sequence). The CDR3 has 16 amino acids. V shed 6 bases, J shed 7 bases, and the junction held 10 bases outside the gene matches. The CDR3 DNA sequence: TGTGCCAGTAGGACCGGGACAGGGGGAACAAGTGAAAAACTGTTTTTT. Translating it yields CASRTGTGGTSEKLFF.

The rearrangement joins TRBV27 to TRBJ1-2; TRBD1 might be the D (5 bases). The CDR3 consists of 14 residues. The V gene's germline CDR1 is MNHEY and CDR2 SMNVEV (reference sequence). V lost 0 bases and J 4 bases, leaving 9 bases between the germline ends. CDR3 amino acids: CASSLSGDVYGYTF. The CDR3 DNA reads as TGTGCCAGCAGTTTATCGGGGGACGTCTATGGCTACACCTTC.

The chain links TRBV7-8 to TRBJ2-5, with D possibly being TRBD1 or TRBD2 (6 bases each). The germline V gene encodes CDR1 SGHVS and CDR2 FQNEAQ. Deletions cut 5 bases from V and 0 bases from J, with 22 bases between. The CDR3 sequence is 18 residues long. The CDR3 protein is CASSRGISEGGYQETQYF. CDR3 DNA sequence: TGTGCCAGCAGCCGTGGAATATCTGAGGGGGGTTACCAAGAGACCCAGTACTTC.

This clone was detected only once. The V and J genes are TRBV6-5 and TRBJ1-1; 7 bases match TRBD1. The V gene end was trimmed by 2 bases and the J gene end by 6 bases; junction bases not matched to a gene: 9. Germline-derived CDR1 and CDR2 are MNHEY and SVGAGI. The CDR3 runs 15 residues. The CDR3 region has the DNA TGTGCCAGCAGTTACGATGGCAGGGGGGATGCTGAAGCTTTCTTT. It translates to CASSYDGRGDAEAFF.

This clone is labeled as large. Distinct nucleotide sequences in the sample also encode this CDR3. The chain joins TRBV6-2 or TRBV6-3 to TRBJ2-7, with TRBD1 identical over 8 bases. The V segment lost 5 bases and the J segment 2 bases; nucleotides outside the gene matches: 5. This CDR3 contains 14 residues. In germline, CDR1 is MNHEY, CDR2 SVGEGT. The CDR3 coding sequence is TGTGCCAGCAGTCCAGGGGGCGACCCCTACGAGCAGTACTTC. It specifies CASSPGGDPYEQYF.

A word on this clone: One end of the junction is discordant with germline, which a read error may explain. Other DNA sequences within the sample encode an identical CDR3. This chain joins TRBV7-2 and TRBJ1-2; 7 positions match TRBD1. The CDR3 is made up of 13 amino acids. Germline V CDR1 and CDR2: SGHTA, FQGNSA. CDR3 residues: CASSAGTAYGYTF. The CDR3 DNA reads as TGTGCCAGCAGCGCCGGGACAGCTTATGGCTATACCTTC.

On this clone: One end of the junction varies from germline; a read error may be responsible. This chain connects TRBV7-2 to TRBJ1-1, with 10 bases fitting TRBD1. CDR3 length equals 15 residues. The germline gives CDR1 SGHTA, CDR2 FQGNSA. The CDR3 loop reads CASSFRDRGGVGAFF. The CDR3 DNA reads TGTGCCAGCAGTTTTAGGGACAGGGGTGGAGTGGGCGCTTTTTTT.

This sequence joins TRBV5-6 and TRBJ2-5, with D possibly TRBD2 on 6 matching bases. This CDR3 has 16 residues. The germline V gene has CDR1 SGHDT and CDR2 YYEEEE. Trimming left V 0 bases short and J 0 bases short, with 12 bases between. In DNA, the CDR3 is TGTGCCAGCAGCTTGGCCGGGGCGGGGTACCAAGAGACCCAGTACTTC. It translates to CASSLAGAGYQETQYF.

On this clone: The junction differs from germline at one of its ends, possibly a read error. In the same sample, other DNA sequences code for this CDR3. The V and J genes are TRBV9 and TRBJ2-7; D call uncertain. CDR1 SGDLS and CDR2 YYNGEE come from the germline V gene. The length of the CDR3 is 11 residues. This CDR3 is CASSVGYEQYF. CDR3 sequence (DNA): TGTGCCAGCAGCGTAGGATACGAACAGTACTTC.

The chain recombines TRBV11-3 with TRBJ2-3; D may be TRBD1 (6 bases). V lost 5 bases, J lost 4 bases, and 16 bases lay in between. CDR1 SGHNT and CDR2 YENEEA come from the germline V gene. This CDR3 has 15 amino acids. This CDR3 reads CASSGGTGFSDTQYF. DNA for the CDR3: TGTGCCAGCAGCGGGGGCACAGGATTCTCAGATACGCAGTATTTT.

This chain connects TRBV5-4 to TRBJ1-4, with 9 nucleotides matching TRBD1. This CDR3 is 14 amino acids long. The germline gives CDR1 SGHNT, CDR2 YYREEE (reference sequence). Unmatched junction bases numbered 4, after V lost 4 bases and J lost 6 bases. CDR3 DNA: TGTGCCAGCAGCGAAGGACAGGGGTATGAAAAACTGTTTTTT. It codes for CASSEGQGYEKLFF.

The chain has TRBV19 and TRBJ1-1; D not certain. The V gene lost 7 bases and the J gene lost 11 bases, with 23 bases spanning the gap. CDR3 size: 14 residues. Germline CDR1 is LNHDA and CDR2 is SQIVND (reference sequence). CDR3 residues: CASNTYHRETTAFF. The CDR3 DNA reads TGTGCCAGTAATACGTACCACAGAGAAACAACGGCTTTCTTT.

DNA of the CDR3: TGTGCCAGCAGTGACTCGCGGGGGGGCACAGATACGCAGTATTTT. Protein sequence: CASSDSRGGTDTQYF. The rearrangement links TRBV6-4 to TRBJ2-3; 8 nucleotides align to TRBD2. Germline trimming cut 0 bases from V and 1 base from J; bases unmatched to any gene: 0. Germline values: CDR1 MRHNA, CDR2 SNTAGT. This CDR3 has 15 amino acids.

As concerns this clone: This CDR3 is also generated by other DNA sequences in the sample. This chain uses TRBV5-1 with TRBJ2-6, with a possible D match to TRBD1 (5 bases). The CDR3 extends over 18 amino acids. The germline V and J ends were trimmed by 0 bases and 0 bases, with 13 bases remaining between them. CDR1 and CDR2 (germline): SGHRS, YFSETQ. The CDR3 region has the DNA TGCGCCAGCAGCTTGGTTGTGGGGCCCAGCTCTGGGGCCAACGTCCTGACTTTC. It translates to CASSLVVGPSSGANVLTF. Supplemented by reference TRBV5-1 and TRBJ2-6, the full variable domain reads KAGVTQTPRYLIKTRGQQVTLSCSPISGHRSVSWYQQTPGQGLQFLFEYFSETQRNKGNFPGRFSGRQFSNSRSEMNVSTLELGDSALYLCASSLVVGPSSGANVLTFGAGSRLTVL.

The count of this clone is one. V is TRBV28 and J is TRBJ1-3; D call uncertain. In germline, CDR1 is MDHEN, CDR2 SYDVKM. V lost 6 bases and J lost 4, with 7 bases in between. The CDR3 sequence is 12 residues long. CDR3 amino acids: CASSSRGNTIYF. The CDR3 DNA sequence: TGTGCCAGCAGCTCCAGGGGAAACACCATATATTTT.

The CDR3 spells CASSDSGAATDTQYF. CDR3 in DNA: TGTGCCAGCAGTGACTCGGGGGCTGCCACAGATACGCAGTATTTT. This chain links TRBV6-4 with TRBJ2-3; tentatively, D is TRBD1 (6 bases). Trimming removed 0 bases from V and 2 bases from J, with 9 bases in between. Germline V gives CDR1 MRHNA, CDR2 SNTAGT. The CDR3 is made up of 15 amino acids.

CDR3 residues: CASSSRDYEQYF. Here the CDR3 DNA reads TGTGCCAGCAGTTCCCGGGACTACGAGCAGTACTTC. This sequence joins TRBV12-3 or TRBV12-4 and TRBJ2-7; tentatively, D is TRBD2 (5 bases). The CDR3 spans 12 residues. Trimming pared 4 bases from V and 3 bases from J, leaving 7 bases between.

Note on this clone: At one of its ends the junction is not consistent with the germline gene, which may arise from a read error. This chain joins TRBV7-9 and TRBJ2-2; 8 positions match TRBD1. Germline V gives CDR1 SEHNR, CDR2 FQNEAQ (reference sequence). The CDR3 length is 14 residues. DNA for the CDR3: TGTGCCAGCAGCCAACAGGGGGAGACCGGGGAACTGTTTTTT. Its translation: CASSQQGETGELFF.

In this sample, this clone turned up a few times. The chain uses TRBV9 and TRBJ2-2; D assignment may be TRBD1 or TRBD2 (5 bases each). V lost 0 bases to trimming and J lost 1 base, with 13 bases between them. Germline loops: CDR1 SGDLS, CDR2 YYNGEE. The CDR3 totals 17 residues. DNA of the CDR3: TGTGCCAGCAGCGTAGCTACCGGGACCAAGAACACCGGGGAGCTGTTTTTT. Its translation: CASSVATGTKNTGELFF.

The V gene is TRBV14, the J gene TRBJ1-4, with a possible D match to TRBD1 (5 bases). V gave up 4 bases and J gave up 13 bases, with 13 bases separating them. The CDR3 is 12 residues long. Germline V lookup: CDR1 SGHDN, CDR2 FVKESK. The CDR3: CASSLLEGLLFF. The CDR3 DNA sequence: TGTGCCAGCAGCCTCCTGGAGGGGTTACTGTTTTTT.

This clone showed up just once. J is TRBJ2-1 and V is TRBV12-3 or TRBV12-4; 7 nucleotides match TRBD1. The CDR3 is made up of 13 amino acids. V lost 3 bases and J lost 7; bases outside the gene matches: 3. CDR3 nucleotides: TGTGCCAGCAGTTTGGCCAGGGGGAATGAGCAGTTCTTC. Amino acid sequence: CASSLARGNEQFF.

This clone came up once. V and J are TRBV30 and TRBJ1-4; 10 bases line up with TRBD1. The germline CDR1 and CDR2 sequences are GTSNPN and SVGIG (reference sequence). The CDR3 contains 13 residues. The J segment lost 6 bases and the V segment lost 7 bases, leaving 5 bases of the junction unmatched. Here the CDR3 DNA reads TGTGCCTACCCGGGACAGGGGCATGAAAAACTGTTTTTT. Translation gives CAYPGQGHEKLFF.

Remarks on this clone: A read error is possible here, since a much larger clone lies one base away. Other DNA sequences in this sample translate to the same CDR3. The J gene is TRBJ2-3, the V gene TRBV7-2; D is possibly TRBD2 (6 bases). Between the trimmed V and J ends, which lost 3 bases and 3 bases, there was a span of 7 bases. CDR1 and CDR2 from the germline V gene are SGHTA and FQGNSA. The CDR3 spans 13 residues. The DNA for the CDR3 is TGTGCCAGCAGCTTCGGGGGTACAGATACGCAGTATTTT. Amino acids: CASSFGGTDTQYF.

The sample holds a few counts of this clone. The V and J genes are TRBV30 and TRBJ2-3; D is possibly TRBD2 (6 bases). The V end lost 2 bases, the J end lost 6 bases, and 12 bases lay between the germline ends. CDR1 is GTSNPN and CDR2 is SVGIG in the germline V gene (reference sequence). The CDR3 has 13 residues. The CDR3 loop reads CAWSRREADTQYF. The CDR3 DNA reads as TGTGCCTGGAGTCGGAGGGAGGCGGATACGCAGTATTTT.

The chain has TRBV6-5 and TRBJ2-2, with D uncertain. The CDR3 is made up of 12 amino acids. Trimming pared 7 bases from V and 6 bases from J, leaving 9 bases between. CDR1 MNHEY and CDR2 SVGAGI come from the germline V gene. CDR3 bases: TGTGCCAGCAACGACGGTCCCGGGGAGCTGTTTTTT. Translated, it gives CASNDGPGELFF.